This TCR beta chain was captured in a study of shared clonotypes between healthy human individuals. Study-level findings and limits: Clonotypes that were shared across several donors made up around 5% of naive CD4 clonotypes.

Comments on this clone: Its antigen is not known.

Trimming removed 7 bases at V and 3 bases at J, with 18 bases between. CDR3 size: 15 residues. Germline-derived CDR1 and CDR2 are ENHRY and SYGVKD. Each cell subset's genomic DNA was divided evenly among several immunoSEQ plates. On sorted subsets, replicate PCRs used 150 to 250 ng DNA, or some 27,000 T cell genomes. Here immunoSEQ multiplex PCR was the method, and the copy in TCRdb shows in-frame clones only, minus some. The sample lists about 2.4 million clones, roughly 93% occurring once. The specimen sequenced was naive CD4+ T cells from PBMCs. This sample's subset: CD45RA+ positively selected. This TCR was sampled from a man aged 18 to 30 in good health. Some clones in this sample may be carry-over from other donors' samples. The rearrangement joins TRBV10-3 to TRBJ1-2; the D gene is possibly TRBD1 (6 bases). In DNA form, the CDR3 reads TGTGCCATCACTGGACCCGACACAGGGTACTATGGCTACACCTTC. Protein: CAITGPDTGYYGYTF.